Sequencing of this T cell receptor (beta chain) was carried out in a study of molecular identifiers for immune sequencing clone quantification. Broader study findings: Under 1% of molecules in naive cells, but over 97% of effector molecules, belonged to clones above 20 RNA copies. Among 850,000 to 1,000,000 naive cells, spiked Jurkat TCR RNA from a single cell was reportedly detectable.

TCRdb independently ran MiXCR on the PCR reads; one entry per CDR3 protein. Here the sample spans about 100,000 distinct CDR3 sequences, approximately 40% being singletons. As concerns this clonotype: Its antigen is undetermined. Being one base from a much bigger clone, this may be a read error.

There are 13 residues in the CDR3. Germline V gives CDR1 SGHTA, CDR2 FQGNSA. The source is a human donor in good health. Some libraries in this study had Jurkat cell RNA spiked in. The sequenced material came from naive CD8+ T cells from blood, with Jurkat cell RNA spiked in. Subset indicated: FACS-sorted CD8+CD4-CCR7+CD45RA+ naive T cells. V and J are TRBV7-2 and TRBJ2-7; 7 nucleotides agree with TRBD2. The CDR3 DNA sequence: TGTGCCAGCAGCCCTAGCGGTACCTACGAGCAGTGCTTC. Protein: CASSPSGTYEQCF.